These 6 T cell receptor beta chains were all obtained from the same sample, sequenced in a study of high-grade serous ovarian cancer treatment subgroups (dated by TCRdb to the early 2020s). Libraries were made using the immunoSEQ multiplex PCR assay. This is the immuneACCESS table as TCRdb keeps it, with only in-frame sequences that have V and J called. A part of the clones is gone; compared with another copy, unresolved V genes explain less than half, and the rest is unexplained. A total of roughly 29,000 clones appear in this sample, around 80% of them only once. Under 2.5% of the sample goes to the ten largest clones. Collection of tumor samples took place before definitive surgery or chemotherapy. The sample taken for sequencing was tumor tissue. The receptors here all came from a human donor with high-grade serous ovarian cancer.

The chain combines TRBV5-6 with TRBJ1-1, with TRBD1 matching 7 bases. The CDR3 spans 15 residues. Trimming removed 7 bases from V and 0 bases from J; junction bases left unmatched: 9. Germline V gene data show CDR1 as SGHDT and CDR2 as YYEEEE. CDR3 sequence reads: CASGKTDRVNTEAFF. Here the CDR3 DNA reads TGTGCCAGCGGGAAGACCGACAGGGTGAACACTGAAGCTTTCTTT.

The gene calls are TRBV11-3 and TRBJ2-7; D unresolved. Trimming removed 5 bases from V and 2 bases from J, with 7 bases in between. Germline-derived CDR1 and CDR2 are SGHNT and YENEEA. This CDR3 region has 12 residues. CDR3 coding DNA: TGTGCCAGCAGCCCCCCTCCCTACGAGCAGTACTTC. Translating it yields CASSPPPYEQYF.

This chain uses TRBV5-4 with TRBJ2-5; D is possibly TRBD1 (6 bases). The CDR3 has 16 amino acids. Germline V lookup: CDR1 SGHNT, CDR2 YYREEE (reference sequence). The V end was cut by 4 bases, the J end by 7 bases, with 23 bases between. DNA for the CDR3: TGTGCCAGCAGCACACCGACAGGCGCCCCTCAGGGGACCCAGTACTTC. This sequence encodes CASSTPTGAPQGTQYF.

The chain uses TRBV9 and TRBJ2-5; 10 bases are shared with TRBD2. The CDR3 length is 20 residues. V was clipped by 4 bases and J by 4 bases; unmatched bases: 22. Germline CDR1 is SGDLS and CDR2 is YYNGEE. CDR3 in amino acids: CASSPRALSGRKGGGETQYF. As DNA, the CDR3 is TGTGCCAGCAGCCCGAGGGCCCTTAGCGGGAGGAAGGGAGGTGGAGAGACCCAGTACTTC.

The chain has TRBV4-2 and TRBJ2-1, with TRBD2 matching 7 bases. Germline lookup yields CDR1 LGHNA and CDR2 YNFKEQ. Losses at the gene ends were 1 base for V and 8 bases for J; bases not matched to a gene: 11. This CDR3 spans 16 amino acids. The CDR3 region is CASSQGSVGRADEQFF. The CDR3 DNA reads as TGTGCCAGCAGCCAAGGGTCCGTGGGGAGGGCCGATGAGCAGTTCTTC.

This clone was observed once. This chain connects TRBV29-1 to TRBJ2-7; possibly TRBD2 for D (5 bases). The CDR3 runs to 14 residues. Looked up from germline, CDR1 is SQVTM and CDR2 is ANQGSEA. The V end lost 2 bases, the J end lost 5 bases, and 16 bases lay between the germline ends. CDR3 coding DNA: TGCAGCGTTGAATTAGCGCAACCTCCCAACGAGCAGTACTTC. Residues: CSVELAQPPNEQYF.